This TCR beta chain emerged from a study of cytomegalovirus exposure and HLA in healthy donors. Study as a whole: Sequencing of some 190 million T cells in an earlier analysis found 100 million or so unique TCR beta sequences. Study-level results: The authors later linked a missense DCLRE1C variant to TCR beta V- and J-gene trimming. Follow-up analysis found HLA locus-dependent TCR association rates, highest for DRB1 and lowest for HLA-C.

Use of 60 Vbeta and 13 Jbeta primers characterized the PCR. The method was immunoSEQ multiplex PCR; TCRdb's version includes in-frame clones alone and lacks a portion of them. The table has about 110,000 clones, over 65% seen once. As concerns this clone: Antigen specificity is unknown.

Donors consisted of healthy bone marrow donors. V was trimmed by 9 bases and J by 0 bases, leaving 8 bases between them. This CDR3 comprises 13 residues. Germline-derived CDR1 and CDR2 are ENHRY and SYGVKD. This clonotype originated in a woman aged 25 to 39 in good health and CMV-seropositive. Specimen: PBMCs. The chain joins TRBV10-3 to TRBJ2-2; D uncertain. DNA of the CDR3: TGTGCCATACTGAATTCGAACACCGGGGAGCTGTTTTTT. Translated: CAILNSNTGELFF.